These 10 T cell receptor beta chains came from one sample sequenced in a study of CXCR3-negative and CXCR3-positive naive CD8 T cells. In preparing the TRB cDNA libraries, 5' RACE with UMI labels was used. TCRdb reprocessed the 5' RACE reads and keeps a single row for each CDR3 protein, giving no DNA. The data show around 34,000 distinct CDR3 sequences, and the top ten clones hold around 13%. Sample: memory CD8+ T cells from blood. These receptors originate from a human donor in good health. Some clones in this sample may be carry-over from other donors' samples.

V is TRBV29-1 and J is TRBJ1-1. CDR3 length: 11 amino acids. Per germline, CDR1 SQVTM and CDR2 ANQGSEA. The CDR3 region is CSVDLPSEAFF.

The chain couples TRBV5-1 to TRBJ2-1; TCRdb calls TRBD1, which cannot be checked without DNA. Germline assignment: CDR1 SGHRS and CDR2 YFSETQ. The CDR3 is made up of 15 amino acids. This CDR3 is CASSLGQGARYEQFF.

The chain's CDR3 is CASSYHIAGGPADQETQYF. The chain carries TRBV6-6 and TRBJ2-5; TCRdb selects TRBD2, and the lack of DNA leaves this call unchecked. This CDR3 comprises 19 residues. Looked up from germline, CDR1 is MNHNY and CDR2 is SVGAGI (reference sequence).

This CDR3 reads CASRADHGNTGELFF. The gene calls are TRBV4-2 and TRBJ2-2. This CDR3 region has 15 residues. Germline V gene lookup returns CDR1 LGHNA and CDR2 YNFKEQ.

This sequence joins TRBV20-1 and TRBJ2-3; absent DNA, TCRdb's TRBD1 call cannot be checked. Germline values: CDR1 DFQATT, CDR2 SNEGSKA (reference sequence). This CDR3 is built from 17 residues. This CDR3 is CSASSSGGATFTDTQYF.

The rearrangement uses TRBV2 and TRBJ1-5; with no DNA, the TCRdb D assignment of TRBD1 cannot be verified. CDR3 size: 13 residues. Looked up from germline, CDR1 is SNHLY and CDR2 is FYNNEI. This chain's CDR3 is CASDRDSNQPQHF.

The chain carries TRBV20-1 and TRBJ1-1. Germline assignment: CDR1 DFQATT and CDR2 SNEGSKA (reference sequence). This CDR3 is built from 13 residues. The CDR3 spells CSARGVTDTEAFF.

The chain carries TRBV29-1 and TRBJ2-7; TCRdb's D call, TRBD2, is unchecked because there is no DNA. Germline CDR1 reads SQVTM; CDR2 reads ANQGSEA. CDR3 length: 13 amino acids. CDR3: CSAQGTVNYEQYF.

This clonotype is medium-sized by frequency. The chain links TRBV5-1 to TRBJ2-1; TCRdb outputs TRBD1, but without DNA this stays unchecked. Germline CDR1 reads SGHRS; CDR2 reads YFSETQ. The CDR3 runs 14 residues. CDR3 sequence reads: CASSFDGGNDEQFF.

The rearrangement links TRBV28 to TRBJ2-7; TCRdb's assignment of TRBD1 cannot be checked, as there is no DNA. Germline values: CDR1 MDHEN, CDR2 SYDVKM. The CDR3 has 15 amino acids. The CDR3 sequence is CASSHTGTGAYEQYF.